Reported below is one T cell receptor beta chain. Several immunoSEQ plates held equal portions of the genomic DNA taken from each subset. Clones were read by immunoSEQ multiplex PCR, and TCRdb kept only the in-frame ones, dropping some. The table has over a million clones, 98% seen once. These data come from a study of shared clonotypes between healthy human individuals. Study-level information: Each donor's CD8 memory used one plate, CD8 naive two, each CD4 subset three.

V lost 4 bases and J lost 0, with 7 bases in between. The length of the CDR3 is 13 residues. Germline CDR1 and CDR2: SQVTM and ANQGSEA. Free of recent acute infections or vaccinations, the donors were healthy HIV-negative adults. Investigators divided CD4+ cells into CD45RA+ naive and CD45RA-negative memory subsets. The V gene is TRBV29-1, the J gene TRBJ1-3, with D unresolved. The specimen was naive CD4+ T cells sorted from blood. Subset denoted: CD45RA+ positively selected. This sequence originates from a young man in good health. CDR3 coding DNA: TGCAGCGTTGGTAACCGCTCTGGAAACACCATATATTTT. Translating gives CSVGNRSGNTIYF.